This T cell receptor beta chain was observed in a study of T cell repertoires in cytomegalovirus infection. At the level of the study: Recently described HLA-C-restricted plus well-studied HLA-B-restricted CMV epitopes were used.

The CDR3 loop spans 15 amino acids. V lost 5 bases, J lost 4 bases, and 7 bases stayed unmatched. Germline V gene lookup returns CDR1 SGHTA and CDR2 FQGNSA. Study-wide results and caveats: Based on cumulative public TCR beta family frequency, carriers of CMV plus the relevant HLA were identified. Ex vivo, HLA-C-restricted CMV-specific TCR beta clonotypes prevailed over the rest of the response.

TCRdb re-analysed the reads in MiXCR, keeping a single row per CDR3 protein. The sample consists of 250,000 to 300,000 distinct CDR3 sequences, about 20% of them appearing once. The sample holds many counts of this clonotype. Its specificity is not known. This TCR came from a human donor in good health (CMV status not recorded). Some clones in this sample may be carry-over from other donors' samples. The sequencing here drew on cultured PBMCs, taken from culture after CMV antigen stimulation. The chain is built from TRBV7-2 and TRBJ2-3, with TRBD1 matching 9 bases. The CDR3 bases are TGTGCCAGCAGCCCGGACCGGGACAGGGCAGATACGCAGTATTTT. Translation: CASSPDRDRADTQYF. The variable domain in full, completed from reference TRBV7-2 and TRBJ2-3, reads GAGVSQSPSNKVTEKGKDVELRCDPISGHTALYWYRQSLGQGLEFLIYFQGNSAPDKSGLPSDRFSAERTGGSVSTLTIQRTQQEDSAVYLCASSPDRDRADTQYFGPGTRLTVL.